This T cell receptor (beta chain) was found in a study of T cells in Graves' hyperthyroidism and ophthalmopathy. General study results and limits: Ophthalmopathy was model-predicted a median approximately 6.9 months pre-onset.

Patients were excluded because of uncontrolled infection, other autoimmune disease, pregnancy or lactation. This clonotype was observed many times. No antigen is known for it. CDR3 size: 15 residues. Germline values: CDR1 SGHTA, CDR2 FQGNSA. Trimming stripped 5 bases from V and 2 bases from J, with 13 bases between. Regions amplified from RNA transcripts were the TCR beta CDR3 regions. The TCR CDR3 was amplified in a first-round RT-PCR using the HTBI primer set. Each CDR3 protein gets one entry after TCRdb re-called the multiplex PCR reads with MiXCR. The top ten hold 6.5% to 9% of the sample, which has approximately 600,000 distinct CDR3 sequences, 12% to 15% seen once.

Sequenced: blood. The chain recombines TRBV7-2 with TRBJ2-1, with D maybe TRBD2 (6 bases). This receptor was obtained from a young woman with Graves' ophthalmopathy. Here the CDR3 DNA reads TGTGCCAGCAGCCCAGGAGGGGCAGCCTACAATGAGCAGTTCTTC. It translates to CASSPGGAAYNEQFF.